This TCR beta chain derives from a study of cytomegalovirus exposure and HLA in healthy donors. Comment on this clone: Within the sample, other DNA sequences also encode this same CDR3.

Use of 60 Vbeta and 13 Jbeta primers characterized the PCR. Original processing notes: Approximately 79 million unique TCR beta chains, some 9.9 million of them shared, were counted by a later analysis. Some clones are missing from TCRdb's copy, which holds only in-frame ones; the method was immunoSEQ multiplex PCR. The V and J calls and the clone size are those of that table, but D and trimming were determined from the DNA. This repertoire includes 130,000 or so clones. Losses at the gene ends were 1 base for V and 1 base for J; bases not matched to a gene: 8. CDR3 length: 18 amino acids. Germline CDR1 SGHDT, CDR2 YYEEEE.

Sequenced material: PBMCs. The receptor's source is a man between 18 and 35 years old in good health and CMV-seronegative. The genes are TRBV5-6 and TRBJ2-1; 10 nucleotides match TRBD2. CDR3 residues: CASSLNLAGVISYNEQFF. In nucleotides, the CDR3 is TGTGCCAGCAGCTTGAACCTAGCGGGGGTGATATCCTACAATGAGCAGTTCTTC.